This T cell receptor beta chain was retrieved from a study of cytomegalovirus exposure and HLA in healthy donors. Study-wide points: The study listed 164 cytomegalovirus-associated TCR beta chains. An analysis that was carried out later associated 15,000 to 20,000 TCR beta sequences with HLA alleles at 0.05 false discovery rate. In vitro testing confirmed three CMV-associated chains as specific for CMV antigens.

PCR used 60 Vbeta primers and 13 Jbeta primers. Only in-frame clones appear in the TCRdb table, and some are missing; sequencing was by immunoSEQ multiplex PCR. The data contain some 150,000 clones, about three quarters of them singletons. With respect to this clone: Its cognate antigen is unknown.

The V gene lost 6 bases and the J gene lost 0 bases, with 15 bases spanning the gap. The CDR3 length is 15 residues. CDR1 MNHEY and CDR2 SVGAGI come from the germline V gene. Material: PBMCs. This receptor was taken from a woman in her twenties or thirties in good health and CMV-seronegative. This chain links TRBV6-5 with TRBJ2-7, with D perhaps matching TRBD2 (5 bases). CDR3 in amino acids: CASSLAWVDSYEQYF. The CDR3 DNA sequence: TGTGCCAGCAGCCTAGCATGGGTAGACTCCTACGAGCAGTACTTC.